Sequencing of this T cell receptor beta chain was carried out in a study of OX40 agonist ivuxolimab in advanced cancers. Repertoires were generated with immunoSEQ multiplex PCR, while TCRdb's copy carries only in-frame clones and drops some. This sample carries tens of thousands of clones, more than 65% of them seen once, and the ten largest clones take 3.5% to 4.5%. CDR1 is SGHTA, CDR2 FQGTGA, per germline. The CDR3 is 16 residues long. J gave up 2 bases and V 5 bases, and 8 bases lay outside the gene matches. V usage is TRBV7-3 and J usage is TRBJ2-1; TRBD1 matches at 8 bases. The input for sequencing was CD4+ or CD8+ T cells sorted from blood, taken in a trial of the OX40 agonist ivuxolimab. The source is an adult with an advanced solid tumor such as melanoma, head and neck, liver or kidney cancer. The CDR3 sequence: CASSPQTGVTYNEQFF. The CDR3 DNA sequence: TGTGCCAGCAGCCCGCAGACAGGGGTGACCTACAATGAGCAGTTCTTC. Supplemented by reference TRBV7-3 and TRBJ2-1, the full variable domain reads GAGVSQTPSNKVTEKGKYVELRCDPISGHTALYWYRQSLGQGPEFLIYFQGTGAADDSGLPNDRFFAVRPEGSVSTLKIQRTERGDSAVYLCASSPQTGVTYNEQFFGPGTRLTVL.